This TCR beta chain was profiled in a study of cytomegalovirus exposure and HLA in healthy donors. As to this clone: The antigen is unknown.

A multiplex PCR was run with 60 Vbeta primers and 13 Jbeta primers. Sequencing was performed with immunoSEQ multiplex PCR; in TCRdb, only in-frame clones are kept and a portion is missing. The sample includes around 110,000 clones, 81% seen only once; the top ten take 3.5% to 4.5%. The CDR3 is 13 amino acids. Germline CDR1 is LGHNA and CDR2 is YSLEER. The germline V and J ends were trimmed by 2 bases and 7 bases, with 11 bases remaining between them. Study findings and constraints: Later analysis associated a missense DCLRE1C variant with TCR beta V- and J-gene trimming.

Material: PBMCs. V and J are TRBV4-3 and TRBJ2-5; no definite D call. This receptor was taken from a woman aged 25-40 years in good health and CMV-seronegative. CDR3 sequence: CASSQWAVGTQYF. The DNA of the CDR3 is TGCGCCAGCAGCCAATGGGCCGTCGGGACCCAGTACTTC.